This T cell receptor beta chain was recovered during a study of blood T cell repertoires in COVID-19. Looking at the study overall: Italy, Spain and the United States were the sources of the convalescent and acute COVID-19 samples. PBMCs, B-cell-depleted T cells, or T cells were the source of the cDNA or gDNA that made up the material.

Original handling: Using reference gene primer amplification, nucleated cell counts were estimated. The table came from immunoSEQ multiplex PCR; TCRdb's copy has only in-frame clones and leaves some out. V, J and clone size reflect that table, while D and trimming were determined from the DNA. Seen here are approximately 220,000 clones, over 70% observed once, and the top ten hold 27%. This clone has only one observation. The sample comprised peripheral blood. The receptor was isolated from a man aged 40-49 years with acute or convalescent COVID-19.

CDR3 in DNA: TGTGCCAGCAGCCAAGGACAGGGAGGCCTCCACTTT. Translation: CASSQGQGGLHF. This chain links TRBV3-1 (or the pseudogene TRBV3-2) with TRBJ1-6, with TRBD1 matching over 7 bases. The CDR3 consists of 12 residues. Trimming at V came to 1 base and at J to 15 bases, leaving 3 bases not matched to a gene. CDR1 LGHDT and CDR2 YNNKEL come from the germline V gene (reference sequence).